Listed below are T cell receptor beta chains from one sample, sequenced in a study of cytomegalovirus exposure and HLA in healthy donors. Libraries were prepared by immunoSEQ multiplex PCR; TCRdb keeps only in-frame clonotypes and omits some of them. The repertoire consists of tens of thousands of clones, with around 76% occurring once and the leading ten covering roughly 0.63%. Sequenced sample: PBMCs. The source is a man aged 30 to 39 in good health and CMV-seronegative. Both conserved end residues are trimmed from each CDR3. Each record gives: J gene, V gene, CDR3 protein.

J: TRBJ1-2
V: TRBV6-6
CDR3: ASSYWVGQLDGYT

J: TRBJ1-2
V: TRBV7-9
CDR3: ASSLVGGST

J: TRBJ1-1
V: TRBV6-1
CDR3: ASSESLNTEAF

J: TRBJ2-5
V: TRBV5-1
CDR3: ASSSTGIGETQY

J: TRBJ1-1
V: TRBV2
CDR3: ASRAINTEAF

J: TRBJ1-2
V: TRBV5-4
CDR3: ASSSPTSTPGGYGYT

J: TRBJ1-4
V: TRBV9
CDR3: ASSPRVGSNEKLF

J: TRBJ1-2
V: TRBV7-9
CDR3: ASSLALGTGGFGQNYT

J: TRBJ2-3
V: TRBV7-9
CDR3: ASSLRPDTQY

J: TRBJ1-1
V: TRBV19
CDR3: ASSSIGTGGRTEAF

J: TRBJ1-5
V: TRBV9
CDR3: ASSVGGRQPQH

J: TRBJ1-2
V: TRBV6-6
CDR3: ASSRTGVGYT

J: TRBJ1-6
V: TRBV5-1
CDR3: ASSLNGQGVSYNSPLH

J: TRBJ2-2
V: TRBV5-1
CDR3: ASSLLSSNTGELF

J: TRBJ2-7
V: TRBV5-4
CDR3: ASSLDRRSYEQY

J: TRBJ1-1
V: TRBV5-4
CDR3: ASSLTGGHTEAF

J: TRBJ2-4
V: TRBV19
CDR3: ASKGGIWAKNIQY

J: TRBJ2-7
V: TRBV21-1
CDR3: ASSKEGRELREQY

J: TRBJ1-1
V: TRBV6-1
CDR3: ASSVLGQIMNTEAF

J: TRBJ2-1
V: TRBV6-5
CDR3: ASCLAGGPGNEQF

J: TRBJ2-7
V: TRBV10-3
CDR3: AAQRGFNRGRTSADEQY

J: TRBJ1-1
V: TRBV19
CDR3: ASSTGTGYCGAF

J: TRBJ1-2
V: TRBV5-1
CDR3: ASSVTGGSYGYT

J: TRBJ2-3
V: TRBV7-9
CDR3: ASSLAGQGGNTDTQY

J: TRBJ1-2
V: TRBV6-6
CDR3: ASSYGGQGTVYGYT

J: TRBJ2-3
V: TRBV6-4
CDR3: ASSATGTSGYTDTQY

J: TRBJ1-5
V: TRBV6-4
CDR3: ASSDGRGRDRDSNQPQH

J: TRBJ2-1
V: TRBV14
CDR3: ASSPLSSYNEQF

J: TRBJ2-3
V: TRBV7-9
CDR3: ASSLAAGLAFGQY

J: TRBJ2-6
V: TRBV19
CDR3: ASSGDRDRVHAGANVLT

J: TRBJ1-2
V: TRBV6-5
CDR3: ASRPGGYGYT

J: TRBJ1-6
V: TRBV4-1
CDR3: ASSLGDRAYNSPLH

J: TRBJ2-7
V: TRBV7-2
CDR3: ASSTGTSYGEQY

J: TRBJ1-1
V: TRBV7-2
CDR3: ASSPLYTEAF

J: TRBJ2-7
V: TRBV2
CDR3: ASTLAGQGTGEQY

J: TRBJ1-2
V: TRBV7-2
CDR3: ASSAISGTKNYGYT

J: TRBJ2-7
V: TRBV5-1
CDR3: ASGRTGVQYEQY

J: TRBJ2-3
V: TRBV7-2
CDR3: ASSLKGGKRGGITDTQY

J: TRBJ2-5
V: TRBV14
CDR3: ASSPIQGRETQY

J: TRBJ2-3
V: TRBV6-1
CDR3: ASSGQRTVTDTQY

J: TRBJ2-3
V: TRBV7-2
CDR3: ASSLGRTTDTQY

J: TRBJ1-1
V: TRBV7-2
CDR3: ASSLLGGGNTEAF